This T cell receptor (beta chain) was observed in a study of shared clonotypes between healthy human individuals. Study-level results: Clonotype sharing across donors was expected to vary with sequencing depth.

Turning to this clone: What it binds is not known.

CDR3 length: 16 amino acids. After removal of 5 bases from V and 0 bases from J, the junction contained 7 bases not matched to a gene. CDR1 and CDR2 from the germline V gene are SGHVS and FQNEAQ. Produced via immunoSEQ multiplex PCR; TCRdb's table is partial and in-frame only. This sample yields fewer than 150,000 clones, of which around 71% are seen a single time; just under 25% belongs to the top ten. Sequenced sample: memory CD8+ T cells sorted from blood. Regarding subset: CD45RO+ cells pooled with CCR7-negative TemRA cells. The rearrangement links TRBV7-8 to TRBJ2-7; 10 bases are a match to TRBD2. This clonotype was sampled from a woman in her twenties or thirties in good health. CDR3 amino acids: CASSQPAGGSSYEQYF. The DNA of the CDR3 is TGTGCCAGCAGCCAACCAGCGGGAGGGAGCTCCTACGAGCAGTACTTC.